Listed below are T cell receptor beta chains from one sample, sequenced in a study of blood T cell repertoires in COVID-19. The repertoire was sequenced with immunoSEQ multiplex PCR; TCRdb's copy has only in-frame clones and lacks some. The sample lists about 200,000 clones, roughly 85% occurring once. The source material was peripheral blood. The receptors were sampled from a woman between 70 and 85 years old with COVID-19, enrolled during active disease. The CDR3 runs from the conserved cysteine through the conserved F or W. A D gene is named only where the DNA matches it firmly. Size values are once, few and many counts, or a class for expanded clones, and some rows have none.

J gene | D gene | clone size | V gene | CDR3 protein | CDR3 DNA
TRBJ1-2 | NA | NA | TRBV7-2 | CASSSSGANYGYTF | TGTGCCAGCAGCTCCAGCGGAGCTAACTATGGCTACACCTTC
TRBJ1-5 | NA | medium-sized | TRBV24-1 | CATSDLGDTYSNQPQHF | TGTGCCACCAGTGATTTAGGGGACACATATAGCAATCAGCCCCAGCATTTT
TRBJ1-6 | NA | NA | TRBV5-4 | CASSSGKERSPLHF | TGTGCCAGCAGCTCAGGGAAGGAAAGGTCACCCCTCCACTTT
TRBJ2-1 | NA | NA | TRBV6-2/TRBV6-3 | CASSYLAGEQFF | TGTGCCAGCAGTTACCTCGCGGGTGAGCAGTTCTTC
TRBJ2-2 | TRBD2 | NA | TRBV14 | CASSQAGGLGTGELFF | TGTGCCAGCAGCCAAGCGGGGGGGCTCGGCACCGGGGAGCTGTTTTTT
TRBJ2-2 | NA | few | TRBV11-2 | CASSLDESIPGELFF | TGTGCCAGCAGCTTAGATGAGAGTATCCCCGGGGAGCTGTTTTTT
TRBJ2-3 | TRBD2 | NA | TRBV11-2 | CASSKGGLAQETQYF | TGTGCCAGCAGCAAAGGAGGACTAGCCCAAGAGACGCAGTATTTT
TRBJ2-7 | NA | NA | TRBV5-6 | CASSLTPSYEQYF | TGTGCCAGCAGCTTGACCCCCAGCTACGAGCAGTACTTC
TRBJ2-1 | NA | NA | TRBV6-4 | CASSGFASWSYNEQFF | TGTGCCAGCAGTGGCTTTGCTAGCTGGTCCTACAATGAGCAGTTCTTC
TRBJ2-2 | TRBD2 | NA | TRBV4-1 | CASRRGLAGITGELFF | TGCGCCAGCAGACGCGGACTAGCGGGGATCACCGGGGAGCTGTTTTTT
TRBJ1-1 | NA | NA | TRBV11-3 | CASSLDRVGAIYTEAFF | TGTGCCAGCAGCTTAGATCGTGTAGGGGCCATCTACACTGAAGCTTTCTTT
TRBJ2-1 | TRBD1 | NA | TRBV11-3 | CASSLGGTGGKNEQFF | TGTGCCAGCAGCTTAGGGGGGACAGGGGGGAAAAATGAGCAGTTCTTC
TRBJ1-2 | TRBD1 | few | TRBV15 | CATSRGGQTEGYTF | TGTGCCACCAGCAGAGGGGGACAGACTGAGGGCTACACCTTC
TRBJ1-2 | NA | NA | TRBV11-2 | CASSPPGGRIYGYTF | TGTGCCAGCAGCCCCCCCGGGGGGCGTATCTATGGCTACACCTTC
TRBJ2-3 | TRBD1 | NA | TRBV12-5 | CASGTGQGELDTQYF | TGTGCTAGTGGCACCGGACAGGGGGAATTAGATACGCAGTATTTT
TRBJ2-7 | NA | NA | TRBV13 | CASKRDKTGEQYF | TGTGCCAGCAAGCGGGACAAGACTGGGGAGCAGTACTTC
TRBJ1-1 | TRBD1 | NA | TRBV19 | CASSDQGQFTEAFF | TGTGCCAGTAGCGATCAGGGACAGTTCACTGAAGCTTTCTTT
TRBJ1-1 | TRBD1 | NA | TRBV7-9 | CASSPRQGNTEAFF | TGTGCCAGCAGCCCCCGACAGGGGAACACTGAAGCTTTCTTT
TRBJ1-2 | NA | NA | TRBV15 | CATSRGGVRGYTF | TGTGCCACCAGCAGAGGGGGGGTTCGTGGCTACACCTTC
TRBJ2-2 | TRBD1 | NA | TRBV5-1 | CASSLMGQGNTGELFF | TGCGCCAGCAGCTTGATGGGACAGGGGAACACCGGGGAGCTGTTTTTT
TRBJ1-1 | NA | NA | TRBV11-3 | CANQPGGEAFF | TGTGCCAATCAACCGGGGGGTGAAGCTTTCTTT
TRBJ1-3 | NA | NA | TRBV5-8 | CASSPFGGPGNTIYF | TGTGCCAGCAGCCCGTTCGGAGGGCCTGGAAACACCATATATTTT
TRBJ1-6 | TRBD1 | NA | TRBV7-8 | CASSPPGTGSDSPLHF | TGTGCCAGCAGCCCCCCCGGGACAGGGAGCGATTCACCCCTCCACTTT
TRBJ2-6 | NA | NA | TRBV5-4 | CASSLEGGTGANVLTF | TGTGCCAGCAGCTTGGAAGGGGGAACCGGGGCCAACGTCCTGACTTTC
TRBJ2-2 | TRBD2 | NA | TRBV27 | CASRNSGSYTGELFF | TGTGCCAGCAGGAATAGCGGGTCTTACACCGGGGAGCTGTTTTTT
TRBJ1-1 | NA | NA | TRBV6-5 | CASSSGDTNTEAFF | TGTGCCAGCAGTTCCGGGGACACGAACACTGAAGCTTTCTTT